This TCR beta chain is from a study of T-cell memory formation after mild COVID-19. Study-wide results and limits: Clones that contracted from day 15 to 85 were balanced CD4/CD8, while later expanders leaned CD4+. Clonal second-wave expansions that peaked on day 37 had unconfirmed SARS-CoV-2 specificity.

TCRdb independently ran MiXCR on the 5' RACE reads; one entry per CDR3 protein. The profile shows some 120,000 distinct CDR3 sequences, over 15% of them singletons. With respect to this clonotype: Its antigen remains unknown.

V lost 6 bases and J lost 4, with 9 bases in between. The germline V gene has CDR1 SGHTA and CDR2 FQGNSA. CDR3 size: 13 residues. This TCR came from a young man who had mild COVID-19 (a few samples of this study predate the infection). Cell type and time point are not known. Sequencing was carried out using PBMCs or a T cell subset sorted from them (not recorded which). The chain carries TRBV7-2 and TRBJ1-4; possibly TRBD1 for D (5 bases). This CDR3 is CASRRRGNEKLFF. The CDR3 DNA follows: TGTGCCAGCAGACGGAGGGGTAATGAAAAACTGTTTTTT.